The T cell receptor (beta chain) under discussion was sequenced for a study of response to subunit inactivated influenza vaccine. Study results and limitations: After each seasonal influenza vaccination, few new T cells are recruited, the authors suggested.

Remarks on this clonotype: Its antigen is currently unknown.

CDR3 length: 17 residues. The V segment lost 6 bases and the J segment 7 bases; nucleotides outside the gene matches: 13. Germline V lookup: CDR1 SGHTA, CDR2 FQGNSA. TCRdb itself ran the RT-PCR reads through MiXCR, one entry per CDR3 protein. The sample has 540,000 or so distinct CDR3 sequences, 13% seen once; the top ten hold less than 15%. The sample in question was PBMCs from blood, obtained roughly 46 days after vaccination. The chain combines TRBV7-2 with TRBJ2-4; 12 bases line up with TRBD2. The TCR was taken from a man aged 45 to 65 who received an inactivated influenza vaccine. The CDR3 protein is CASSPTLAGGPRNIQYF. The DNA for the CDR3 is TGTGCCAGCAGTCCTACACTAGCGGGGGGCCCTAGGAACATTCAGTACTTC. The variable domain in full, with the rest retrieved from reference TRBV7-2 and TRBJ2-4, is GAGVSQSPSNKVTEKGKDVELRCDPISGHTALYWYRQSLGQGLEFLIYFQGNSAPDKSGLPSDRFSAERTGGSVSTLTIQRTQQEDSAVYLCASSPTLAGGPRNIQYFGAGTRLSVL.